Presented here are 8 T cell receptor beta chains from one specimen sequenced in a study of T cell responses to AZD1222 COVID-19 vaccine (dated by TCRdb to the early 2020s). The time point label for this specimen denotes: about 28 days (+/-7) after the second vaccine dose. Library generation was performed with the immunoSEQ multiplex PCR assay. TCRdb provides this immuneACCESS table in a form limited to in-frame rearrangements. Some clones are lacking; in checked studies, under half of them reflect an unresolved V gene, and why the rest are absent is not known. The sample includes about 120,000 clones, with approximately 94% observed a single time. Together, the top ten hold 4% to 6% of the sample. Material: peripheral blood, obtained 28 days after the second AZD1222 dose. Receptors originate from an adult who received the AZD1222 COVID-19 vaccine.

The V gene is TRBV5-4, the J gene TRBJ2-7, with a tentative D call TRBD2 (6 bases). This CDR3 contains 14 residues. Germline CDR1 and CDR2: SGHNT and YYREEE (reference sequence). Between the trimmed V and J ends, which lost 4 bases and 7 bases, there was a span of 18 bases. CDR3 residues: CASSPGLEIGEQYF. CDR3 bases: TGTGCCAGCAGCCCGGGACTTGAGATCGGGGAGCAGTACTTC. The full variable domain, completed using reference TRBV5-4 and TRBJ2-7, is ETGVTQSPTHLIKTRGQQVTLRCSSQSGHNTVSWYQQALGQGPQFIFQYYREEENGRGNFPPRFSGLQFPNYSSELNVNALELDDSALYLCASSPGLEIGEQYFGPGTRLTVT.

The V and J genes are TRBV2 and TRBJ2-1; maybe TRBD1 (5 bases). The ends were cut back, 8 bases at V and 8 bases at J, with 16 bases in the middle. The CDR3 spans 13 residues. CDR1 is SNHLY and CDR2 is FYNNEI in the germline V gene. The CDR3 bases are TGTGCCAGCTGTTTGGCAGGGTGGGATGAGCAGTTCTTC. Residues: CASCLAGWDEQFF.

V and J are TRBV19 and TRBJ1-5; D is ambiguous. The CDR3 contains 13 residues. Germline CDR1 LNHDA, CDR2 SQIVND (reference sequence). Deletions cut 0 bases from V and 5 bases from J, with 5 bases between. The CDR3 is CASSIDKDQPQHF. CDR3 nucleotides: TGTGCCAGTAGTATAGATAAGGATCAGCCCCAGCATTTT. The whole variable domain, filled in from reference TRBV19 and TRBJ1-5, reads DGGITQSPKYLFRKEGQNVTLSCEQNLNHDAMYWYRQDPGQGLRLIYYSQIVNDFQKGDIAEGYSVSREKKESFPLTVTSAQKNPTAFYLCASSIDKDQPQHFGDGTRLSIL.

The CDR3, as DNA: TGCGCCAGCAGCTTGGCCCTAGGGGGACACAATGAGCAGTTCTTC. Its translation: CASSLALGGHNEQFF. This chain joins TRBV5-1 and TRBJ2-1; tentatively, D is TRBD1 (6 bases). This CDR3 is built from 15 residues. V lost 0 bases, J lost 5 bases, and 12 bases lay in between. In germline, CDR1 is SGHRS, CDR2 YFSETQ.

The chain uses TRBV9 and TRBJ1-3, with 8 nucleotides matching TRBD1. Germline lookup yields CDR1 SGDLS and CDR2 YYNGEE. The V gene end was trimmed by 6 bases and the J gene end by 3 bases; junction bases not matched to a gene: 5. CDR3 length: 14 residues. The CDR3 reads CASTQTGDGNTIYF. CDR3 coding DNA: TGTGCCAGCACCCAGACAGGGGATGGAAACACCATATATTTT. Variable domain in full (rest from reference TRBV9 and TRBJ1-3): DSGVTQTPKHLITATGQRVTLRCSPRSGDLSVYWYQQSLDQGLQFLIQYYNGEERAKGNILERFSAQQFPDLHSELNLSSLELGDSALYFCASTQTGDGNTIYFGEGSWLTVV.

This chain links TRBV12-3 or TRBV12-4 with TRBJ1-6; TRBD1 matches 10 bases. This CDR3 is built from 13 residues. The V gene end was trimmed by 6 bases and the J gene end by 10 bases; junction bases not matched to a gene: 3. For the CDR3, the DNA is TGTGCCAGCAGGACAGGGGGCGGCTCACCCCTCCACTTT. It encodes CASRTGGGSPLHF.

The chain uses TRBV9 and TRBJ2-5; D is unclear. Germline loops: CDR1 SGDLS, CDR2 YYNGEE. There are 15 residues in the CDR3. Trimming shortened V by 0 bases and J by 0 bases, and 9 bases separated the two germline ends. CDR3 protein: CASSVAGTDQETQYF. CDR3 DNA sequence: TGTGCCAGCAGCGTAGCCGGTACGGACCAAGAGACCCAGTACTTC.

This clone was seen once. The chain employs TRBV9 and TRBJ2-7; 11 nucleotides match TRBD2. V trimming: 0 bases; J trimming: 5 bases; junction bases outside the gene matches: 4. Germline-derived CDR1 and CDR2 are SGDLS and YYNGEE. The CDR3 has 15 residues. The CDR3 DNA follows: TGTGCCAGCAGCGTAGGTGTTAGCGGGAGGGACGAGCAGTACTTC. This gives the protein CASSVGVSGRDEQYF.